The clone carrying this T cell receptor beta chain turned up a few times. The sample is drawn from a study of CD8+CD57+ T cells in acquired aplastic anemia. There are 13 residues in the CDR3. The germline V gene has CDR1 SGHRS and CDR2 YFSETQ. V was clipped by 0 bases and J by 6 bases, with 10 bases between them. Using genomic DNA as the template, TCR beta VDJ and CDR3 profiling was carried out. Using its own MiXCR run on the reads, TCRdb lists one record per CDR3 protein. The table lists 180,000 or so distinct CDR3 sequences, about 60% of them singletons. An expansion of CD8+CD57+ cells by flow cytometry had been shown in patients chosen for sequencing.

The specimen sequenced was sorted CD4+, CD8+, or CD8+CD57+ T cells (not recorded which) from PBMCs. The receptor was derived from a human donor with aplastic anemia. V and J are TRBV5-1 and TRBJ2-7; D is possibly TRBD1 (6 bases). The CDR3, as DNA: TGCGCCAGCAGCTTGGGACAGGCGCCCGAGCAGTACTTC. The encoded protein is CASSLGQAPEQYF.